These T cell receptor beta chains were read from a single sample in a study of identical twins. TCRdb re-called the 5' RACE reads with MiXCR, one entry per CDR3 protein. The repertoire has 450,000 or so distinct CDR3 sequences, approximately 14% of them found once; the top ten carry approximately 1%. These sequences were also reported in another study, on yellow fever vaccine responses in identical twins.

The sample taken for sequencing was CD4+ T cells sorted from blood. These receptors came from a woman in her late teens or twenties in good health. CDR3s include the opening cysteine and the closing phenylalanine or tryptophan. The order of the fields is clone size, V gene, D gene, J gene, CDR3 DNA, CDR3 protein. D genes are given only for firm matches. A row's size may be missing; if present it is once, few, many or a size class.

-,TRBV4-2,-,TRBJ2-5,TGTGCCAGCAGCCAAGTAGGGGTACAAGAGACCCAGTACTTC,CASSQVGVQETQYF
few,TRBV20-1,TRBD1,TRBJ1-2,TGCAGTGCGTGGACAGGTTCCGTCCCCGTGGTCTACACCTTC,CSAWTGSVPVVYTF
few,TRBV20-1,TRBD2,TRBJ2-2,TGCAGTGCTAGAGACCCAGCGGGGGGAAACACCGGGGAGCTGTTTTTT,CSARDPAGGNTGELFF
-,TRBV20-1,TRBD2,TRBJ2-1,TGCAGTGCTGAACGGGGGGGCCTGGGGAATGAGCAGTTCTTC,CSAERGGLGNEQFF
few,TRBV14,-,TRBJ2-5,TGTGCCAGCAGCCTTAATCCAGGTATTCAAGAGACCCAGTACTTC,CASSLNPGIQETQYF
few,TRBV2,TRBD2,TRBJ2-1,TGTGCCAGCAAAGCGGGGGTAGCGTACAATGAGCAGTTCTTC,CASKAGVAYNEQFF
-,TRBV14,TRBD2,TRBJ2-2,TGTGCCAGCAGCCAAGCCTGGACTAGCAAATCGAACACCGGGGAGCTGTTTTTT,CASSQAWTSKSNTGELFF
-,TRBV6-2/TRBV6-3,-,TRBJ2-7,TGTGCCAGCAGTTACTCGCCCGGGTCCCTCTACGAGCAGTACTTC,CASSYSPGSLYEQYF
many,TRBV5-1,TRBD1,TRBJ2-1,TGCGCCAGCAGCTCCGGGACAGGGTCCTACAATGAGCAGTTCTTC,CASSSGTGSYNEQFF
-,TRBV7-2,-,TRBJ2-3,TGTGCCAGAAGCTTAGCAGATATGCAGTATTTT,CARSLADMQYF
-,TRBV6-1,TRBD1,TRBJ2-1,TGTGCCAGCAGTACGAAAGGAACCGGGACAGGGGTTTACAATGAGCAGTTCTTC,CASSTKGTGTGVYNEQFF
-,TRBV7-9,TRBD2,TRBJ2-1,TGTGCCAGCAGCTTACGACTAGCGAACCATGAGCAGTTCTTC,CASSLRLANHEQFF
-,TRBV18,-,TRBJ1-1,TGTGCCAGCTCACAGAAGGGACTGGAGAACACTGAAGCTTTCTTT,CASSQKGLENTEAFF
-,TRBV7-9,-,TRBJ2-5,TGTGCCAGCAGCTTATATTGGGGCGATTGGAAGCAAGAGACCCAGTACTTC,CASSLYWGDWKQETQYF
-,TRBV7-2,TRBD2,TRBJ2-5,TGTGCCAGCAGCCAGACTAGCGGGGTCGGGGAGACCCAGTACTTC,CASSQTSGVGETQYF
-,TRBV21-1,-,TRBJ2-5,TGTGCCAGCAGCAGGTCCCGGGGGGAGACCCAGTACTTC,CASSRSRGETQYF
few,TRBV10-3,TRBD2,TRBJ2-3,TGTGCCATCAGAGGGCTTAGCGGGACAGATACGCAGTATTTT,CAIRGLSGTDTQYF
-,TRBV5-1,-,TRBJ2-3,TGCGCCAGCAGCCCCGGGACTTACAACACAGATACGCAGTATTTT,CASSPGTYNTDTQYF
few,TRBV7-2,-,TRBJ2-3,TGTGCCAGCAGCCTCAGGCCTACTAGCACAGATACGCAGTATTTT,CASSLRPTSTDTQYF
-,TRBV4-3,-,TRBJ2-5,TGCGCCAGCAGCCAAGTGGTAGGCGCGGGCTCCCAAGAGACCCAGTACTTC,CASSQVVGAGSQETQYF